One sample yielded the 20 T cell receptor beta chains listed below, sequenced in a study of neoadjuvant nivolumab and ipilimumab in lung cancer. The repertoire was sequenced with immunoSEQ multiplex PCR; TCRdb's copy has only in-frame clones and lacks some. The table records about 8,800 clones, roughly 77% of them present only once. The sequences come from tumor tissue, collected after neoadjuvant nivolumab, alone or with ipilimumab, at or shortly before surgery. The receptors derive from an adult with non-small cell lung cancer.

The chain combines TRBV7-8 with TRBJ2-7; 10 bases line up with TRBD2. CDR3 length equals 15 residues. The V gene's germline CDR1 is SGHVS and CDR2 FQNEAQ. Losses at the gene ends were 2 bases for V and 7 bases for J; bases not matched to a gene: 8. CDR3 nucleotides: TGTGCCAGCAGCTTAATGACTAGCGGGTTGGGGGAGCAGTACTTC. Translation gives CASSLMTSGLGEQYF.

The V gene is TRBV5-1, the J gene TRBJ2-5; tentative D call: TRBD1 (6 bases). Germline assignment: CDR1 SGHRS and CDR2 YFSETQ. Trimming took off 2 bases at V and 4 bases at J, with 12 bases between the two ends. This CDR3 has 14 residues. CDR3 loop: CASSLTGQGETQYF. The CDR3 DNA reads as TGCGCCAGCAGCTTAACAGGGCAGGGAGAGACCCAGTACTTC.

V usage is TRBV4-2 and J usage is TRBJ2-7, with 7 bases matching TRBD1. Per the germline V gene, CDR1 is LGHNA and CDR2 is YNFKEQ. CDR3 length: 13 amino acids. V gave up 4 bases and J gave up 5 bases; unmatched junction bases: 5. This CDR3 is CASSPRGPNEQYF. As DNA, the CDR3 is TGTGCCAGCAGCCCTAGGGGGCCCAACGAGCAGTACTTC.

V usage is TRBV6-5 and J usage is TRBJ2-3; D is uncertain. V dropped 5 bases and J dropped 2 bases, with 8 bases sitting between them. CDR3 length: 13 amino acids. CDR1 is MNHEY and CDR2 is SVGAGI in the germline V gene. CDR3 loop: CASSRLVTDTQYF. The CDR3 DNA reads as TGTGCCAGCAGTAGGCTAGTCACAGATACGCAGTATTTT.

CDR3 sequence: CAISDGTSGRAGEQYF. The DNA for the CDR3 is TGTGCCATCAGTGACGGGACTAGCGGGAGGGCCGGCGAGCAGTACTTC. The chain carries TRBV10-3 and TRBJ2-7; 16 bases line up with TRBD2. The CDR3 totals 16 residues. CDR1 and CDR2 from the germline V gene are ENHRY and SYGVKD. J lost 6 bases, V lost 3 bases, and 5 bases had no gene match.

The V and J genes are TRBV4-3 and TRBJ2-7; 8 bases agree with TRBD1. The CDR3 is made up of 14 amino acids. V dropped 1 base and J dropped 4; count of bases not matched to a gene: 3. CDR1 and CDR2 from the germline V gene are LGHNA and YSLEER. This CDR3 reads CASSQGTGKYEQYF. Written as DNA, the CDR3 is TGCGCCAGCAGCCAAGGGACAGGGAAATACGAGCAGTACTTC.

The chain links TRBV9 to TRBJ2-7; TRBD1 matches 9 bases. CDR1 and CDR2 (germline): SGDLS, YYNGEE. With V trimmed by 0 bases and J by 4 bases, 8 bases remained unmatched. CDR3 length equals 16 residues. The CDR3: CASSVGLGTGLYEQYF. The DNA for the CDR3 is TGTGCCAGCAGCGTAGGACTCGGGACAGGGTTATACGAGCAGTACTTC.

The genes are TRBV2 and TRBJ2-1; TRBD1 agrees at 8 bases. Germline-derived CDR1 and CDR2 are SNHLY and FYNNEI. V lost 1 base and J lost 4; bases outside the gene matches: 3. This CDR3 has 15 amino acids. The DNA of the CDR3 is TGTGCCAGCAGTGAAGACCGACAGGGGTACAATGAGCAGTTCTTC. Its protein product is CASSEDRQGYNEQFF.

V and J are TRBV19 and TRBJ1-5; D is perhaps TRBD1 (5 bases). CDR3 length: 13 amino acids. V was trimmed by 7 bases and J by 3 bases, leaving 10 bases between them. Germline V lookup: CDR1 LNHDA, CDR2 SQIVND (reference sequence). CDR3 in amino acids: CASTGIDNQPQHF. CDR3 nucleotides: TGTGCCAGTACAGGGATAGACAATCAGCCCCAGCATTTT.

The chain joins TRBV6-1 to TRBJ2-5, with a tentative D call TRBD2 (5 bases). From germline, CDR1 is MNHNS and CDR2 SASEGT. V lost 7 bases to trimming and J lost 5 bases, with 14 bases between them. This CDR3 region has 13 residues. As DNA, the CDR3 is TGTGCCAGCACCGCGGAGGAGTGGGAGACCCAGTACTTC. Protein product: CASTAEEWETQYF.

The V call is TRBV30, the J call TRBJ2-7; 8 positions match TRBD2. The germline V gene has CDR1 GTSNPN and CDR2 SVGIG (reference sequence). The CDR3 runs 14 residues. The trim removed 0 bases at V and 7 bases at J, leaving 8 bases unmatched. The CDR3 bases are TGTGCCTGGAGTGTGTTAGCGGGATCGGGTGAGCAGTACTTC. This gives the protein CAWSVLAGSGEQYF.

The J gene is TRBJ2-7, the V gene TRBV5-6; D is possibly TRBD1 (5 bases). V was clipped by 3 bases and J by 3 bases, with 10 bases between them. The germline V gene has CDR1 SGHDT and CDR2 YYEEEE. CDR3 length: 13 residues. In nucleotides, the CDR3 is TGTGCCAGCAGCTCATCAGGGTTCTACGAGCAGTACTTC. As protein: CASSSSGFYEQYF.

This clone has a handful of counts. The genes are TRBV7-2 and TRBJ2-3; possibly TRBD1 for D (6 bases). Per the germline V gene, CDR1 is SGHTA and CDR2 is FQGNSA. V gave up 5 bases and J gave up 1 base, with 13 bases separating them. CDR3 length equals 15 residues. CDR3 DNA sequence: TGTGCCAGCAGCCCGGACAGTCTGGGCACAGATACGCAGTATTTT. This gives the protein CASSPDSLGTDTQYF.

V usage is TRBV18 and J usage is TRBJ2-4, with 9 bases lining up with TRBD1. This CDR3 comprises 16 residues. With 3 bases clipped from V and 1 base from J, the junction kept 4 bases outside the gene matches. CDR1 and CDR2 (germline): KGHSH, LQKENI. The DNA for the CDR3 is TGTGCCAGCTCACCCAGGACAGGGGCGGCCAAAAACATTCAGTACTTC. Encoded protein: CASSPRTGAAKNIQYF.

V gene TRBV18 combines with J gene TRBJ2-3; D not resolved. The CDR3 sequence is 17 residues long. Trimming shortened V by 1 base and J by 0 bases, and 14 bases separated the two germline ends. Germline lookup yields CDR1 KGHSH and CDR2 LQKENI. The CDR3 DNA is TGTGCCAGCTCACCACGAGACAAGGCCCAGAGCACAGATACGCAGTATTTT. It codes for CASSPRDKAQSTDTQYF.

In DNA form, the CDR3 reads TGTGCCAGCAGCATTAGCACTAGCTACGAGCAGTACTTC. This encodes CASSISTSYEQYF. The V call is TRBV11-2, the J call TRBJ2-7; D possibly corresponds to TRBD2 (5 bases). V lost 5 bases and J 3 bases, leaving 11 bases between the germline ends. The germline V gene encodes CDR1 SGHAT and CDR2 FQNNGV. This CDR3 region has 13 residues.

This rearrangement joins TRBV5-1 to TRBJ1-1; 7 positions match TRBD1. CDR1 and CDR2 from the germline V gene are SGHRS and YFSETQ. This CDR3 has 13 residues. Trimming took 0 bases from V and 6 from J; bases not matched to a gene: 2. The CDR3 sequence: CASSLEGGSEAFF. CDR3 bases: TGCGCCAGCAGCTTGGAAGGGGGCTCTGAAGCTTTCTTT.

The CDR3 loop reads CASNDRGPNYGYTF. The CDR3 nucleotides are TGTGCCAGCAATGACAGGGGTCCTAACTATGGCTACACCTTC. V usage is TRBV6-5 and J usage is TRBJ1-2; TRBD1 matches 8 bases. The CDR3 covers 14 residues. CDR1 and CDR2 from the germline V gene are MNHEY and SVGAGI. The trim removed 7 bases at V and 0 bases at J, leaving 4 bases unmatched.

The chain joins TRBV6-6 to TRBJ2-3; possibly TRBD2 for D (5 bases). This CDR3 comprises 15 residues. V was cut by 6 bases and J by 4 bases, with 17 bases left in between. Germline-derived CDR1 and CDR2 are MNHNY and SVGAGI (reference sequence). The CDR3 region has the DNA TGTGCCAGCAGCCCCCAGGCTAGCCGGGCAGATACGCAGTATTTT. This translates into CASSPQASRADTQYF.

This chain connects TRBV5-1 to TRBJ2-1; possibly TRBD1 for D (5 bases). V lost 0 bases to trimming and J lost 3 bases, with 10 bases between them. The CDR3 spans 15 residues. CDR1 and CDR2 (germline): SGHRS, YFSETQ. This CDR3 is CASSLESQGYNEQFF. CDR3 in DNA: TGCGCCAGCAGCTTGGAGAGCCAGGGCTACAATGAGCAGTTCTTC.